This T cell receptor beta chain was sequenced during a study of T cell responses to AZD1222 COVID-19 vaccine. Worth noting for this clone: Antigen: not known.

Sequenced by immunoSEQ multiplex PCR; TCRdb stores in-frame clones only, minus some. The table lists about 120,000 clones, roughly 85% of them singletons. Study-wide findings and caveats: White British donors predominated, females outnumbered males, and clonal diversity was possibly underestimated. An increase in Spike-specific TCR breadth and depth was observed after two AZD1222 doses. Baseline seropositivity occurred in only six AZD1222 recipients. Spike as a whole was targeted by vaccine-associated CD4 TCRs, dominant at 160-218 and 743-854.

The sample was peripheral blood, taken on day 0 of MenACWY control vaccination. This TCR was sampled from an adult in good health.

For the CDR3, the DNA is TGTGCCAGCAGGACCGGGGCCGGGTACGAGCAGTACTTC. Its translation is CASRTGAGYEQYF. This chain connects TRBV28 to TRBJ2-7; the D call may be TRBD1 or TRBD2 (5 bases each). CDR1 and CDR2 (germline): MDHEN, SYDVKM. This CDR3 has 13 residues. With 6 bases removed from V and 4 bases from J, the gap between germline ends came to 13 bases.